The next 18 T cell receptor beta chains were all read from a single sample in a study of blood T cells in healthy people across ages. Through a sample-barcoded 5' primer and a J-beta primer mix, a second PCR was run for 7 to 11 cycles. Each CDR3 protein gets one entry after TCRdb re-called the 5' RACE reads with MiXCR. The sample lists 350,000 to 450,000 distinct CDR3 sequences, about 52% occurring once. Sequences were obtained from blood. Receptor source: a man aged 55 to 70 in good health.

This clonotype was seen a few times. The chain joins TRBV7-2 to TRBJ1-5; D ambiguous. Germline CDR1 reads SGHTA; CDR2 reads FQGNSA. The CDR3 is 15 residues long. V was clipped by 5 bases and J by 4 bases, with 15 bases between them. CDR3 in DNA: TGTGCCAGCAGCCCCTTTACCGGGAAAAATCAGCCCCAGCATTTT. Amino acids: CASSPFTGKNQPQHF.

This clonotype was observed a few times. The chain carries TRBV20-1 and TRBJ2-3; possibly TRBD2 for D (6 bases). Deletions cut 1 base from V and 4 bases from J, with 9 bases between. Germline V gives CDR1 DFQATT, CDR2 SNEGSKA (reference sequence). The CDR3 consists of 13 residues. DNA of the CDR3: TGCAGTGCTAGAGCGGGAGTTGCAGATACGCAGTATTTT. This encodes CSARAGVADTQYF.

The chain has TRBV5-1 and TRBJ2-5; 7 bases agree with TRBD1. Germline values: CDR1 SGHRS, CDR2 YFSETQ. V lost 7 bases to trimming and J lost 5 bases; unmatched junction nucleotides: 8. The CDR3 contains 13 residues. As DNA, the CDR3 is TGCGCCAGCTCTGGGGACAGCAGGGAGACCCAGTACTTC. This translates into CASSGDSRETQYF.

A note on this clonotype: This could be a read error, since a much larger clone is one nucleotide away. This rearrangement joins TRBV7-8 to TRBJ2-5, with D unclear. CDR3 length equals 14 residues. V was clipped by 5 bases and J by 3 bases, with 13 bases between them. Germline CDR1 SGHVS, CDR2 FQNEAQ. The CDR3 here is CASSVESWEETQYF. CDR3 DNA sequence: TGTGCCAGCAGCGTAGAGTCTTGGGAAGAGACCCAGTACTTC. The full variable domain, completed using reference TRBV7-8 and TRBJ2-5, is GAGVSQSPRYKVAKRGQDVALRCDPISGHVSLFWYQQALGQGPEFLTYFQNEAQLDKSGLPSDRFFAERPEGSVSTLKIQRTQQEDSAVYLCASSVESWEETQYFGPGTRLLVL.

In the case of this clonotype: An end of the junction differs from the germline gene, which may be a read error. This chain links TRBV4-1 with TRBJ1-6, with 7 bases identical to TRBD1. Per the germline V gene, CDR1 is MGHRA and CDR2 is YSYEKL. The CDR3 sequence is 15 residues long. In nucleotides, the CDR3 is TGCGCCGGCAGCCAGGGGACAGCCTATAATTCACCCCTCCACTTT. Translation gives CAGSQGTAYNSPLHF.

This clonotype came up a few times. The chain combines TRBV28 with TRBJ2-7; 8 bases match TRBD2. The germline CDR1 and CDR2 sequences are MDHEN and SYDVKM. The CDR3 has 13 amino acids. Trimming removed 8 bases from V and 6 bases from J; junction bases left unmatched: 9. CDR3 nucleotide sequence: TGTGCCAGCCGGCTAGCGGGCCGAATCGAGCAGTACTTC. Translated: CASRLAGRIEQYF.

The chain has TRBV5-1 and TRBJ1-6; D uncertain. CDR3 length equals 15 residues. The germline V gene encodes CDR1 SGHRS and CDR2 YFSETQ. With 3 bases removed from V and 5 bases from J, the gap between germline ends came to 12 bases. The CDR3 bases are TGCGCCAGCAGCTGTGTAGACTGGGATAATTCACCCCTCCACTTT. Protein: CASSCVDWDNSPLHF.

Many counts were recorded for this clonotype. The chain combines TRBV5-1 with TRBJ2-7; possibly TRBD1 or TRBD2 for D (6 bases each). V lost 3 bases and J 6 bases, leaving 16 bases between the germline ends. Germline CDR1 reads SGHRS; CDR2 reads YFSETQ. The CDR3 sequence is 14 residues long. CDR3 nucleotides: TGCGCCAGCAGCTCCGGAGGGACACCCCGCGAGCAGTACTTC. Translating it yields CASSSGGTPREQYF.

V usage is TRBV11-3 and J usage is TRBJ2-1; 8 bases match TRBD1. CDR3 length: 14 amino acids. The germline CDR1 and CDR2 sequences are SGHNT and YENEEA. Trimming took 8 bases from V and 9 from J; bases not matched to a gene: 12. The CDR3 DNA sequence: TGTGCCAGCCAGAATGGACAGGGAACAAGTGAGCAGTTCTTC. Translation: CASQNGQGTSEQFF.

The chain uses TRBV5-1 and TRBJ2-3, with 11 bases identical to TRBD2. The J segment lost 2 bases and the V segment lost 4 bases, leaving 6 bases of the junction unmatched. Germline loops: CDR1 SGHRS, CDR2 YFSETQ. The CDR3 covers 16 residues. The CDR3, as DNA: TGCGCCAGCAGCGGTGGACTAGCGGGCCACACAGATACGCAGTATTTT. Protein product: CASSGGLAGHTDTQYF.

V gene TRBV5-1 combines with J gene TRBJ2-3; 8 bases align to TRBD2. The length of the CDR3 is 16 residues. The trim removed 0 bases at V and 1 base at J, leaving 4 bases unmatched. Germline V lookup: CDR1 SGHRS, CDR2 YFSETQ. CDR3 nucleotide sequence: TGCGCCAGCAGCTTGGCAACTAGCGGTCGCACAGATACGCAGTATTTT. Encoded protein: CASSLATSGRTDTQYF.

This clonotype was picked up one time. The chain uses TRBV3-1 and TRBJ2-3; 10 bases map to TRBD2. Germline V lookup: CDR1 LGHDT, CDR2 YNNKEL (reference sequence). Losses at the gene ends were 3 bases for V and 1 base for J; bases not matched to a gene: 1. This CDR3 region has 15 residues. The CDR3 spells CASSHTSGGTDTQYF. The CDR3 nucleotides read TGTGCCAGCAGCCATACTAGCGGGGGCACAGATACGCAGTATTTT.

This chain uses TRBV7-9 with TRBJ1-6; 9 nucleotides agree with TRBD1. Germline assignment: CDR1 SEHNR and CDR2 FQNEAQ (reference sequence). J was trimmed by 7 bases and V by 5 bases; bases with no gene match: 6. The CDR3 extends over 15 amino acids. The CDR3 region is CASSQDRGGNSPLHF. The DNA of the CDR3 is TGTGCCAGCAGCCAGGACAGGGGTGGCAATTCACCCCTCCACTTT.

The J gene is TRBJ1-1, the V gene TRBV20-1; TRBD1 aligns across 9 bases. Trimming at V came to 5 bases and at J to 7 bases, leaving 11 bases not matched to a gene. Germline loops: CDR1 DFQATT, CDR2 SNEGSKA (reference sequence). This CDR3 is 14 amino acids long. Written as DNA, the CDR3 is TGCAGTGCTCCGGGAGGACAGGGGAGAGGTGAAGCTTTCTTT. This sequence encodes CSAPGGQGRGEAFF.

The V call is TRBV5-1, the J call TRBJ1-2; D call uncertain. V was pared by 0 bases and J by 3 bases, with 12 bases between. The CDR3 runs 15 residues. CDR1 is SGHRS and CDR2 is YFSETQ in the germline V gene. The CDR3 coding sequence is TGCGCCAGCAGCTTGGTAGGGAACAGCGACTATGGCTACACCTTC. This sequence encodes CASSLVGNSDYGYTF.

The genes are TRBV24-1 and TRBJ2-1, with D hard to call. The CDR3 is made up of 14 amino acids. The V end lost 3 bases, the J end lost 4 bases, and 9 bases lay between the germline ends. Germline CDR1 and CDR2: KGHDR and SFDVKD. CDR3 in amino acids: CATSDPRTYNEQFF. In DNA form, the CDR3 reads TGTGCCACCAGTGATCCCCGGACGTACAATGAGCAGTTCTTC.

V gene TRBV5-1 combines with J gene TRBJ2-3; no reliable D call. The CDR3 length is 14 residues. Trimming left V 3 bases short and J 7 bases short, with 15 bases between. The germline CDR1 and CDR2 sequences are SGHRS and YFSETQ. The chain's CDR3 is CASSSLKDTNTQYF. DNA for the CDR3: TGCGCCAGCAGCTCCCTCAAGGATACGAATACGCAGTATTTT.

This clonotype has only a few counts. The rearrangement links TRBV12-3 or TRBV12-4 to TRBJ2-7; TRBD2 agrees at 7 bases. Trimming cost V 2 bases and J 2 bases; bases outside gene matches: 6. The CDR3 extends over 15 amino acids. DNA for the CDR3: TGTGCCAGCAGTTTAACGGTCCGGGGGGCCTACGAGCAGTACTTC. Translated: CASSLTVRGAYEQYF.